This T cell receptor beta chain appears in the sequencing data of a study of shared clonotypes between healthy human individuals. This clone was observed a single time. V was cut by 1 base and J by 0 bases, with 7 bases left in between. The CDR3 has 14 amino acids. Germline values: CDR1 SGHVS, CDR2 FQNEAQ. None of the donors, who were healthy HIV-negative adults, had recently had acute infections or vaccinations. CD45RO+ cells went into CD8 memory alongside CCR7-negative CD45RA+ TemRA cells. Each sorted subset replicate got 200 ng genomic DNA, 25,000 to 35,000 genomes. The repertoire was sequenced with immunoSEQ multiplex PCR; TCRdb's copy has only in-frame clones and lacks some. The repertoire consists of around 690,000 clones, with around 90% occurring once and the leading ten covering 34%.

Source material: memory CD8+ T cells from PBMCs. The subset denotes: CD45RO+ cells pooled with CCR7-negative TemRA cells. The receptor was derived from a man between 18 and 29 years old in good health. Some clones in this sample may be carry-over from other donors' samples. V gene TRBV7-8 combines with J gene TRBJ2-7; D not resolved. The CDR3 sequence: CASSLEIFSYEQYF. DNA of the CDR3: TGTGCCAGCAGCTTAGAGATCTTCTCCTACGAGCAGTACTTC.